The 19 T cell receptor beta chains below all came from one sample that was sequenced in a study of T cells in localized non-small cell lung cancer. The table came from immunoSEQ multiplex PCR; TCRdb's copy has only in-frame clones and leaves some out. The sample yields about 72,000 clones, approximately 84% seen once. Sequenced here: peripheral blood, sampled before any cancer treatment. The receptors here all came from a female donor aged 60 or older with stage I lung adenocarcinoma.

Regarding this clone: Other DNA sequences in this specimen translate into the identical CDR3. This chain uses TRBV7-2 with TRBJ2-5; D might be TRBD1 or TRBD2, each matching 5 bases. CDR1 is SGHTA and CDR2 is FQGNSA in the germline V gene. V was shortened by 1 base and J by 1 base, with 7 bases between the two germline ends. This CDR3 is 14 amino acids long. CDR3 in amino acids: CASSLGGIQETQYF. Written as DNA, the CDR3 is TGTGCCAGCAGCTTAGGGGGGATCCAAGAGACCCAGTACTTC.

CDR3 bases: TGTGCCAGCTCACGGAACCGGGACAGCTACTACGAGCAGTACTTC. It encodes CASSRNRDSYYEQYF. The V gene is TRBV18, the J gene TRBJ2-7; 7 nucleotides align to TRBD1. The V segment lost 4 bases and the J segment 3 bases; nucleotides outside the gene matches: 9. Germline V gene data show CDR1 as KGHSH and CDR2 as LQKENI. The CDR3 runs to 15 residues. Drawing the rest from reference TRBV18 and TRBJ2-7, the complete variable domain is NAGVMQNPRHLVRRRGQEARLRCSPMKGHSHVYWYRQLPEEGLKFMVYLQKENIIDESGMPKERFSAEFPKEGPSILRIQQVVRGDSAAYFCASSRNRDSYYEQYFGPGTRLTVT.

The chain joins TRBV7-9 to TRBJ1-2; 7 bases map to TRBD1. Germline V gene lookup returns CDR1 SEHNR and CDR2 FQNEAQ (reference sequence). The CDR3 runs 14 residues. The trim removed 2 bases at V and 6 bases at J, leaving 6 bases unmatched. The CDR3 loop is CASSLSLTGDGYTF. The CDR3 DNA is TGTGCCAGCAGCTTAAGTTTAACAGGGGATGGCTACACCTTC.

The J gene is TRBJ2-5, the V gene TRBV5-8; tentatively, D is TRBD1 (5 bases). V lost 4 bases, J lost 1 base, and 14 bases lay in between. The length of the CDR3 is 15 residues. Germline values: CDR1 SGHTS, CDR2 YDEGEE. The CDR3 loop is CASSTGQPGQETQYF. As DNA, the CDR3 is TGTGCCAGCAGCACCGGACAACCCGGCCAAGAGACCCAGTACTTC.

This chain uses TRBV2 with TRBJ1-1; D uncertain. Trimming took off 3 bases at V and 2 bases at J, with 4 bases between the two ends. The CDR3 runs 12 residues. CDR1 SNHLY and CDR2 FYNNEI come from the germline V gene. CDR3 DNA: TGTGCCAGCAGTGATGACAACACTGAAGCTTTCTTT. It specifies CASSDDNTEAFF.

The rearrangement joins TRBV5-1 to TRBJ2-1, with D hard to call. Per the germline V gene, CDR1 is SGHRS and CDR2 is YFSETQ. Trimming stripped 3 bases from V and 12 bases from J, with 19 bases between. The CDR3 is made up of 14 amino acids. Here the CDR3 reads CASSSSVLADGQFF. The CDR3 nucleotides read TGCGCCAGCAGCTCCTCCGTCCTGGCAGATGGGCAGTTCTTC.

The gene calls are TRBV19 and TRBJ2-3; no reliable D call. Trimming removed 4 bases from V and 4 bases from J, with 18 bases in between. This CDR3 comprises 16 residues. The germline V gene has CDR1 LNHDA and CDR2 SQIVND (reference sequence). CDR3 sequence (DNA): TGTGCCAGTAGTAGCCCTGGGCAATCTGGGGCAGATACGCAGTATTTT. Its protein product is CASSSPGQSGADTQYF.

This rearrangement joins TRBV13 to TRBJ2-5, with 7 bases that match TRBD1. The ends lost 4 bases at V and 2 bases at J; junction bases unmatched: 7. Germline loops: CDR1 PRHDT, CDR2 FYEKMQ (reference sequence). There are 15 residues in the CDR3. Written as DNA, the CDR3 is TGTGCCAGCAGCTACCGACAGGGCCGACAAGAGACCCAGTACTTC. This codes for CASSYRQGRQETQYF.

The chain carries TRBV10-1 and TRBJ2-3; 8 nucleotides line up with TRBD2. The V gene's germline CDR1 is WNHNN and CDR2 SYGVQD (reference sequence). The CDR3 is made up of 16 amino acids. V lost 4 bases to trimming and J lost 5 bases; unmatched junction nucleotides: 11. CDR3 nucleotides: TGCGCCAGCAGTGGACCCTCCGGGAGGGCGGGAGATACGCAGTATTTT. Protein product: CASSGPSGRAGDTQYF.

The V gene is TRBV27, the J gene TRBJ1-2; D is ambiguous. CDR1 and CDR2 from the germline V gene are MNHEY and SMNVEV (reference sequence). The CDR3 is 17 amino acids. Trimming cost V 2 bases and J 7 bases, with 23 bases left between them. The CDR3 region is CASSLSRSAGRYGGYTF. DNA for the CDR3: TGTGCCAGCAGTTTAAGTCGGAGCGCAGGACGTTACGGTGGCTACACCTTC.

The chain carries TRBV5-5 and TRBJ1-2, with D unresolved. The CDR3 has 16 amino acids. Germline CDR1 is SGHKS and CDR2 is YYEKEE (reference sequence). V lost 4 bases, J lost 8 bases, and 24 bases lay in between. The CDR3 spells CASSPRSVTPSRGYTF. DNA for the CDR3: TGTGCCAGCAGCCCACGGAGCGTAACCCCGAGTCGGGGCTACACCTTC.

The rearrangement joins TRBV7-8 to TRBJ2-2, with D perhaps matching TRBD2 (5 bases). The germline V gene has CDR1 SGHVS and CDR2 FQNEAQ. The CDR3 runs to 17 residues. V lost 1 base and J lost 0, with 12 bases in between. CDR3: CASSLVPQTTNTGELFF. CDR3 nucleotide sequence: TGTGCCAGCAGCTTAGTACCACAGACTACGAACACCGGGGAGCTGTTTTTT.

For the CDR3, the DNA is TGTGCCAGCAGTTTGACAGGGGCCTTACGATCGCAGTTCTTC. Protein product: CASSLTGALRSQFF. The chain is built from TRBV28 and TRBJ2-1, with 8 nucleotides matching TRBD1. CDR3 length: 14 residues. V lost 3 bases and J lost 12; bases outside the gene matches: 10. Germline lookup yields CDR1 MDHEN and CDR2 SYDVKM.

The chain joins TRBV5-1 to TRBJ2-1; unclear D gene. This CDR3 region has 14 residues. V was cut by 5 bases and J by 5 bases, with 14 bases left in between. Per the germline V gene, CDR1 is SGHRS and CDR2 is YFSETQ. The chain's CDR3 is CASSQDSPHNEQFF. In DNA, the CDR3 is TGCGCCAGCAGTCAAGACTCCCCCCACAATGAGCAGTTCTTC.

The CDR3 protein is CASSHSGTRDLNEQFF. The CDR3 DNA sequence: TGCGCCAGCAGCCACTCCGGGACTAGAGACCTCAATGAGCAGTTCTTC. The chain joins TRBV4-1 to TRBJ2-1; 8 nucleotides align to TRBD2. Germline V lookup: CDR1 MGHRA, CDR2 YSYEKL. The CDR3 contains 16 residues. With 3 bases clipped from V and 6 bases from J, the junction kept 10 bases outside the gene matches.

V and J are TRBV7-3 and TRBJ2-1; D is possibly TRBD2 (6 bases). From germline, CDR1 is SGHTA and CDR2 FQGTGA. The CDR3 spans 16 residues. The ends were cut back, 5 bases at V and 4 bases at J, with 18 bases in the middle. CDR3 nucleotide sequence: TGTGCCAGCAGCCTGAGCGGGCCCATTTCTTACAATGAGCAGTTCTTC. Protein product: CASSLSGPISYNEQFF.

This chain connects TRBV5-8 to TRBJ1-4; 7 nucleotides align to TRBD1. Germline V CDR1 and CDR2: SGHTS, YDEGEE. Trimming at V came to 5 bases and at J to 3 bases, leaving 10 bases not matched to a gene. This CDR3 spans 16 amino acids. CDR3 in amino acids: CASSPDRPAANEKLFF. For the CDR3, the DNA is TGTGCCAGCAGTCCGGACAGGCCCGCAGCTAATGAAAAACTGTTTTTT.

This clone was detected once. This rearrangement joins TRBV5-1 to TRBJ2-3; D is unresolved. V lost 4 bases and J 0 bases, leaving 12 bases between the germline ends. CDR1 is SGHRS and CDR2 is YFSETQ in the germline V gene. The CDR3 contains 15 residues. In DNA, the CDR3 is TGCGCCAGCAGCCTCGACCGCCGGAGCACAGATACGCAGTATTTT. The encoded protein is CASSLDRRSTDTQYF.

This sequence joins TRBV20-1 and TRBJ1-1; D ambiguous. The CDR3 spans 11 residues. Trimming removed 2 bases at V and 5 bases at J, with 6 bases between. Per the germline V gene, CDR1 is DFQATT and CDR2 is SNEGSKA (reference sequence). As DNA, the CDR3 is TGCAGTGCTAGAAAGGATACTGAAGCTTTCTTT. This sequence encodes CSARKDTEAFF.